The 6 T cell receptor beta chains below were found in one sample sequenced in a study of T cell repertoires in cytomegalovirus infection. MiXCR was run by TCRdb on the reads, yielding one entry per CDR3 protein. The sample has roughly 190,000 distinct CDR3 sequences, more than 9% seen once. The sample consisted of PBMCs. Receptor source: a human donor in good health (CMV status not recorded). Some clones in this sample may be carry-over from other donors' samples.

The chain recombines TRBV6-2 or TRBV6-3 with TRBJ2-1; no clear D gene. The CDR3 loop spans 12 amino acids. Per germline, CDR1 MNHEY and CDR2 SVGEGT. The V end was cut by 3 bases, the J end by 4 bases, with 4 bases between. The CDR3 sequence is CASSYPYNEQFF. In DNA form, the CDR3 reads TGTGCCAGCAGTTATCCGTACAATGAGCAGTTCTTC.

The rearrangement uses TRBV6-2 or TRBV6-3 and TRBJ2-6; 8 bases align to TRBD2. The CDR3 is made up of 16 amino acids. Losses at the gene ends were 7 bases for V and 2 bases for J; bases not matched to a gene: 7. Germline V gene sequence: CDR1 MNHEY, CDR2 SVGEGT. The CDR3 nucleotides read TGTGCCAGCACACTACGGGGGGGGACTGGGGCCAACGTCCTGACTTTC. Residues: CASTLRGGTGANVLTF.

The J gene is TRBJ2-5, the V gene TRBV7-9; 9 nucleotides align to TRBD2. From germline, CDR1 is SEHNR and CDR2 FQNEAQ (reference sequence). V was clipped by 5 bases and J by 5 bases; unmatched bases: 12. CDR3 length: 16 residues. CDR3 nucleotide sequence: TGTGCCAGCAGCCCCCACCGTAGCGGGAGAAACGAGACCCAGTACTTC. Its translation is CASSPHRSGRNETQYF.

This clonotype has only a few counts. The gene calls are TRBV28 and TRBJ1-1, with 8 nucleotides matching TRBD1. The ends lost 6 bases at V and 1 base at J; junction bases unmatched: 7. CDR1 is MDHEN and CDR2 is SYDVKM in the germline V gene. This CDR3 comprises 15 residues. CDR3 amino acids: CASRETGVGNTEAFF. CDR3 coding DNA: TGTGCCAGCAGGGAGACAGGGGTCGGGAACACTGAAGCTTTCTTT. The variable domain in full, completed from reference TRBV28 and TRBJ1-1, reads DVKVTQSSRYLVKRTGEKVFLECVQDMDHENMFWYRQDPGLGLRLIYFSYDVKMKEKGDIPEGYSVSREKKERFSLILESASTNQTSMYLCASRETGVGNTEAFFGQGTRLTVV.

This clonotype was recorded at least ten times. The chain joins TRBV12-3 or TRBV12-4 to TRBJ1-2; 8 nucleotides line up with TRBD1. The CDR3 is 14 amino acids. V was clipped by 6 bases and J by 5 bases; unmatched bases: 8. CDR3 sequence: CASRIRDRTYGYTF. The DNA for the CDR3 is TGTGCCAGCAGAATCCGGGACAGGACTTATGGCTACACCTTC.

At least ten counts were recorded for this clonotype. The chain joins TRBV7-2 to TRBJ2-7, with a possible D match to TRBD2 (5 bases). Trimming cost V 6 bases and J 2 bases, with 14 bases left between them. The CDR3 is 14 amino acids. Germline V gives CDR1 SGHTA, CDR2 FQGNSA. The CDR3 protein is CASSKKKGAYEQYF. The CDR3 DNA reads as TGTGCCAGCAGTAAAAAAAAGGGAGCCTACGAGCAGTACTTC.